The clone carrying this T cell receptor (beta chain) was detected ten times or more. This sample was included in a study of neurological immune-mediated disorders. Noted time point: longitudinal time-point 3. V lost 4 bases and J 3 bases, leaving 10 bases between the germline ends. Germline-derived CDR1 and CDR2 are DFQATT and SNEGSKA (reference sequence). There are 13 residues in the CDR3. The output of every sequencing run exceeded 190 million TCR-beta sequences, derived from 15-18 subjects. In TCRdb, the 5' RACE reads were re-called with MiXCR into one record per CDR3 protein. The top ten hold under 4% of the sample, which has 93,000 or so distinct CDR3 sequences, 10% to 12% seen once.

The receptor was isolated from a female donor with HTLV-1-associated myelopathy (HAM/TSP). The chain combines TRBV20-1 with TRBJ1-5; no clear D. Sample: PBMCs. This chain's CDR3 is CSATSSFNQPQHF. For the CDR3, the DNA is TGCAGTGCTACTAGTTCGTTCAATCAGCCCCAGCATTTT.